This T cell receptor (beta chain) was sequenced during a study of blood T cell repertoires in COVID-19. Original handling: Estimated nucleated cell counts came from reference gene primer amplification. This table comes from immunoSEQ multiplex PCR, and its TCRdb copy is limited to in-frame clones, with some not included. V, J and clone size are taken as reported in that table, and D and trimming were inferred from the DNA itself. Of about 310,000 clones in the sample, 89% were seen once. Participants came from 24 US areas, aged roughly 18 to 100 years. Assignment of participants to cohorts was predicated upon participant-reported clinical history. This clone appeared once. This clonotype was sampled from a woman aged 40 to 50 who had recovered from COVID-19. The sample taken for sequencing was PBMCs or T cells enriched from blood (not recorded which).

The CDR3 loop reads CASSPRTEQYF. Here the CDR3 DNA reads TGTGCCAGCAGCCCCCGGACAGAGCAGTACTTC. The chain uses TRBV7-9 and TRBJ2-7, with D possibly matching TRBD1 (5 bases). Trimming stripped 5 bases from V and 7 bases from J, with 9 bases between. The CDR3 totals 11 residues. Germline CDR1 and CDR2: SEHNR and FQNEAQ (reference sequence).